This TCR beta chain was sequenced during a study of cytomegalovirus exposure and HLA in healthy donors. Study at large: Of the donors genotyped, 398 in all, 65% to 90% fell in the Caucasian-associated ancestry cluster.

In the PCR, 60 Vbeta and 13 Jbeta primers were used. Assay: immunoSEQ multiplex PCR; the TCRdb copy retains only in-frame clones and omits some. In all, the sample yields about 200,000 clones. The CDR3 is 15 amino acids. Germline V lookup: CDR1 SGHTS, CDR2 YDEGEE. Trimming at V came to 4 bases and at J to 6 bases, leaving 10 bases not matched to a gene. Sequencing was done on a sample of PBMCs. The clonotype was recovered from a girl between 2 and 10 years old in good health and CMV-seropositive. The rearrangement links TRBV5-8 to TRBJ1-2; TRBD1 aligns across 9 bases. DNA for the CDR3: TGTGCCAGCAGCCTGACAGGGGGTAGTATCAATGGCTACACCTTC. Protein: CASSLTGGSINGYTF.